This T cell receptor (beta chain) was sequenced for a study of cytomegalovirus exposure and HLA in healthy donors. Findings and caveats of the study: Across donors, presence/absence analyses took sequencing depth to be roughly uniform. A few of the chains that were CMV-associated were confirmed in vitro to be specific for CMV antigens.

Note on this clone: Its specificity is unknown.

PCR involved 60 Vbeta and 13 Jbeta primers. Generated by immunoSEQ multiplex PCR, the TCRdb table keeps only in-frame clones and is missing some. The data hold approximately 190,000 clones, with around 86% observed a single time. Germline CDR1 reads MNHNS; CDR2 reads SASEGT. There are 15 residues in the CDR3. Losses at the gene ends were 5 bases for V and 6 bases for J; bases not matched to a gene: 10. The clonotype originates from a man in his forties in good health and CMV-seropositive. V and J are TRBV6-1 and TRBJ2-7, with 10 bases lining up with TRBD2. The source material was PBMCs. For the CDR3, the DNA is TGTGCCAGCAGTTCGACTAGCGGGCCCCCGGTCGAGCAGTACTTC. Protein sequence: CASSSTSGPPVEQYF.